Presented here are 2 T cell receptor beta chains from one specimen sequenced in a study of blood T cell repertoires in COVID-19 (dated by TCRdb to between 2020 and 2021). Library preparation used the immunoSEQ multiplex PCR assay. This immuneACCESS table, as held by TCRdb, lists in-frame sequences with V and J called but not all clones. Of the missing ones, under half trace to an unresolved V gene in checked studies; the others have no known cause. The sample data list about 140,000 clones, and roughly 88% of these were observed just once. 10% of the sample is held by the ten biggest clonotypes. The sequencing sample was made of peripheral blood. All receptors derive from a man in his fifties or sixties with active or convalescent COVID-19.

The V and J genes are TRBV7-2 and TRBJ2-1, with D possibly matching TRBD2 (6 bases). This CDR3 has 15 residues. The V gene's germline CDR1 is SGHTA and CDR2 FQGNSA. V was trimmed by 5 bases and J by 4 bases, leaving 15 bases between them. This CDR3 is CASSPGGRRYNEQFF. DNA of the CDR3: TGTGCCAGCAGCCCCGGTGGGAGGAGGTACAATGAGCAGTTCTTC.

The V gene is TRBV28, the J gene TRBJ1-5; tentative D call: TRBD1 (6 bases). Trimming stripped 6 bases from V and 0 bases from J, with 18 bases between. Germline V gene lookup returns CDR1 MDHEN and CDR2 SYDVKM. The CDR3 covers 17 residues. The DNA for the CDR3 is TGTGCCAGCAGGCCCTGGACAGACCTCTTTAGCAATCAGCCCCAGCATTTT. The encoded protein is CASRPWTDLFSNQPQHF.